This T cell receptor beta chain comes out of a study of T-cell memory formation after mild COVID-19. Study as a whole: Most TCR clusters belonged to a single donor. General study points: Specificity for SARS-CoV-2 was not confirmed among the second-wave clones peaking on day 37.

CDR1 and CDR2 from the germline V gene are SQVTM and ANQGSEA. With V trimmed by 6 bases and J by 1 base, 12 bases remained unmatched. CDR3 length: 16 residues. This clonotype has just a few counts. Its matching antigen is unknown. Via MiXCR, TCRdb re-called the 5' RACE reads, giving one row per CDR3 protein. The table includes 140,000 or so distinct CDR3 sequences, about 6.1% detected once. Material for sequencing was PBMCs or a T cell subset sorted from them (not recorded which). This TCR derives from an adult woman who had mild COVID-19 (a few samples of this study predate the infection). Cell type and time point are not known. V and J are TRBV29-1 and TRBJ1-1; 9 positions match TRBD1. The CDR3 nucleotides are TGCAGCGTGGAACCCCGGACAGGGGTATGGAACACTGAAGCTTTCTTT. Translated, it gives CSVEPRTGVWNTEAFF.